Included here is one T cell receptor beta chain sequence, with context. The antigen is not known. This sample was taken from a study of T cell responses to AZD1222 COVID-19 vaccine. Study conclusions and caveats: Baseline seropositivity occurred in only a handful of AZD1222 recipients.

Repertoires were generated with immunoSEQ multiplex PCR, while TCRdb's copy carries only in-frame clones and drops some. The sample yields some 120,000 clones, about 89% seen once. CDR1 is SGHKS and CDR2 is YYEKEE in the germline V gene (reference sequence). This CDR3 region has 18 residues. Trimming pared 3 bases from V and 0 bases from J, leaving 19 bases between. The chain uses TRBV5-5 and TRBJ2-1; maybe TRBD2 (6 bases). The receptor's source is an adult in good health. The sequenced sample was peripheral blood, obtained on day 0 of AZD1222 vaccination. The CDR3 DNA is TGTGCCAGCAGCTCGACAATTCACCGGGAGAGCTCCTACAATGAGCAGTTCTTC. Encoded protein: CASSSTIHRESSYNEQFF. The variable domain in full, with the rest retrieved from reference TRBV5-5 and TRBJ2-1, is DAGVTQSPTHLIKTRGQQVTLRCSPISGHKSVSWYQQVLGQGPQFIFQYYEKEERGRGNFPDRFSARQFPNYSSELNVNALLLGDSALYLCASSSTIHRESSYNEQFFGPGTRLTVL.